The following is a T cell receptor beta chain sequence with its context. The antigen is not known. The data are from a study of T cell responses to AZD1222 COVID-19 vaccine. Regarding the study as a whole: Once two AZD1222 doses were given, Spike-specific TCR breadth and depth went up. The CD4 TCRs associated with vaccination extended across spike and predominated at 160-218 and 743-854.

Some clones are missing from TCRdb's copy, which holds only in-frame ones; the method was immunoSEQ multiplex PCR. The repertoire consists of some 130,000 clones, with approximately 88% occurring once and the leading ten covering just under 6.5%. This sample comprised peripheral blood, obtained on day 0 of AZD1222 vaccination. The TCR originated in an adult in good health.

CDR3 amino acids: CASSLGQENTEAFF. The CDR3 DNA reads as TGTGCCAGCAGCCTGGGACAGGAGAACACTGAAGCTTTCTTT. The V and J genes are TRBV3-1 (or the pseudogene TRBV3-2) and TRBJ1-1, with 8 positions matching TRBD1. This CDR3 has 14 amino acids. V was clipped by 4 bases and J by 1 base; unmatched bases: 2. CDR1 LGHDT and CDR2 YNNKEL come from the germline V gene (reference sequence).